These 21 T cell receptor beta chains originate from one sample sequenced in a study of shared clonotypes between healthy human individuals. The data were produced by immunoSEQ multiplex PCR, yet TCRdb's version contains in-frame clones alone and is incomplete. The sample consists of over 2 million clones, 80% to 95% of them appearing once. The sequenced sample was naive CD4+ T cells from PBMCs. Subset reported: CD45RA+ positively selected. All receptors come from a man between 18 and 35 years old in good health. Some clones in this sample may be carry-over from other donors' samples.

The chain is built from TRBV7-9 and TRBJ2-1, with D hard to call. This CDR3 spans 17 amino acids. Per germline, CDR1 SEHNR and CDR2 FQNEAQ (reference sequence). The V end was cut by 7 bases, the J end by 0 bases, with 19 bases between. The CDR3 bases are TGTGCCAGCAAATCGGCCGGCCCCAGGAGCTCCTACAATGAGCAGTTCTTC. Its protein is CASKSAGPRSSYNEQFF.

For this clone: The sample contains more than one DNA sequence encoding this CDR3. This rearrangement joins TRBV6-5 to TRBJ2-2; 8 bases are a match to TRBD1. V shed 6 bases, J shed 6 bases, and the junction held 6 bases outside the gene matches. Germline V lookup: CDR1 MNHEY, CDR2 SVGAGI. CDR3 length: 14 amino acids. The CDR3 DNA sequence: TGTGCCAGCAGCCGAGACAGGGGAGCCGGGGAGCTGTTTTTT. Protein: CASSRDRGAGELFF.

V gene TRBV5-1 combines with J gene TRBJ2-1; TRBD1 agrees at 8 bases. Germline V gene data show CDR1 as SGHRS and CDR2 as YFSETQ. The CDR3 has 16 residues. V dropped 4 bases and J dropped 4; count of bases not matched to a gene: 10. The CDR3 nucleotides read TGCGCCAGCAGCGGCGGACAGGGTGCTGTATACAATGAGCAGTTCTTC. It yields the protein CASSGGQGAVYNEQFF.

This chain joins TRBV5-1 and TRBJ2-1, with TRBD1 as a possible D gene (6 bases). Germline lookup yields CDR1 SGHRS and CDR2 YFSETQ. With 0 bases removed from V and 2 bases from J, the gap between germline ends came to 9 bases. This CDR3 is built from 15 residues. Written as DNA, the CDR3 is TGCGCCAGCAGCTTGGTGGACAGCCCCTACAATGAGCAGTTCTTC. Translation gives CASSLVDSPYNEQFF.

This chain connects TRBV6-1 to TRBJ2-5, with 9 bases lining up with TRBD1. This CDR3 spans 13 amino acids. Unmatched junction bases numbered 9, after V lost 11 bases and J lost 5 bases. Germline V gene sequence: CDR1 MNHNS, CDR2 SASEGT. CDR3 amino acids: CAALRQGVETQYF. CDR3 DNA sequence: TGTGCCGCCCTGCGACAGGGGGTGGAGACCCAGTACTTC.

The chain uses TRBV2 and TRBJ2-7, with D possibly called TRBD1 or TRBD2 (5 bases each). Germline CDR1 reads SNHLY; CDR2 reads FYNNEI. V lost 8 bases and J 6 bases, leaving 20 bases between the germline ends. CDR3 length equals 14 residues. The CDR3 region has the DNA TGTGCCAGCGTTTTGAGGGGCTCCGGAATCGAGCAGTACTTC. Its translation is CASVLRGSGIEQYF.

This chain connects TRBV7-2 to TRBJ2-7; 7 bases fit TRBD1. This CDR3 is 14 amino acids long. The germline gives CDR1 SGHTA, CDR2 FQGNSA. V lost 5 bases to trimming and J lost 6 bases; unmatched junction nucleotides: 10. The CDR3 DNA is TGTGCCAGCAGCGCCGGGACAGAGCGCCGCGAGCAGTACTTC. The encoded protein is CASSAGTERREQYF.

The chain employs TRBV11-1 and TRBJ2-5, with D possibly TRBD1 on 5 matching bases. The germline V gene has CDR1 SGHAT and CDR2 FQDESV (reference sequence). This CDR3 has 15 residues. Trimming removed 2 bases at V and 2 bases at J, with 12 bases between. The CDR3 here is CASSLRQGIQETQYF. The CDR3 region has the DNA TGTGCCAGCAGCTTACGGCAGGGCATACAAGAGACCCAGTACTTC.

The chain couples TRBV4-3 to TRBJ2-1; D remains ambiguous. V dropped 0 bases and J dropped 10 bases, with 13 bases sitting between them. The CDR3 has 14 amino acids. From germline, CDR1 is LGHNA and CDR2 YSLEER. The CDR3 reads CASSQERAGTEQFF. CDR3 coding DNA: TGCGCCAGCAGCCAAGAAAGGGCAGGAACGGAGCAGTTCTTC.

The gene calls are TRBV27 and TRBJ2-7, with D maybe TRBD2 (5 bases). The germline CDR1 and CDR2 sequences are MNHEY and SMNVEV (reference sequence). The CDR3 is made up of 14 amino acids. V was cut by 6 bases and J by 2 bases, with 14 bases left in between. CDR3 amino acids: CASRSRESPYEQYF. CDR3 nucleotide sequence: TGTGCCAGCAGATCACGGGAAAGCCCCTACGAGCAGTACTTC.

The chain recombines TRBV7-3 with TRBJ2-5; 10 bases fit TRBD2. CDR1 is SGHTA, CDR2 FQGTGA, per germline. The CDR3 is made up of 14 amino acids. Unmatched junction bases numbered 4, after V lost 4 bases and J lost 5 bases. This chain's CDR3 is CASSSAGGTETQYF. The CDR3 DNA reads TGTGCCAGCAGCTCAGCGGGGGGGACGGAGACCCAGTACTTC.

This clone was seen more than once but under ten times. This chain connects TRBV16 to TRBJ1-5; D perhaps matches TRBD1 (5 bases). CDR1 and CDR2 from the germline V gene are KGHSY and FQNENV. CDR3 length: 15 residues. V lost 1 base and J lost 5, with 12 bases in between. The CDR3 bases are TGTGCCAGCAGCCAATTCCGCAGGGACTATCAGCCCCAGCATTTT. Translated: CASSQFRRDYQPQHF.

V is TRBV11-2 and J is TRBJ1-3, with D possibly being TRBD1 (6 bases). The CDR3 contains 19 residues. The germline V and J ends were trimmed by 2 bases and 1 base, with 21 bases remaining between them. Germline V gives CDR1 SGHAT, CDR2 FQNNGV. The CDR3, as DNA: TGTGCCAGCAGCTTAAAACTCGAGGGGGGCGTAATATCTGGAAACACCATATATTTT. Amino acid sequence: CASSLKLEGGVISGNTIYF.

Comments on this clone: This same CDR3 is encoded by further DNA sequences in the sample. The chain joins TRBV5-1 to TRBJ2-5; the D call may be TRBD1 or TRBD2 (5 bases each). This CDR3 comprises 13 residues. The V gene's germline CDR1 is SGHRS and CDR2 YFSETQ. Trimming took off 3 bases at V and 5 bases at J, with 11 bases between the two ends. The DNA for the CDR3 is TGCGCCAGCAGCTCGGGACCTAGGGAGACCCAGTACTTC. It translates to CASSSGPRETQYF. Complete variable domain (other parts from reference TRBV5-1 and TRBJ2-5): KAGVTQTPRYLIKTRGQQVTLSCSPISGHRSVSWYQQTPGQGLQFLFEYFSETQRNKGNFPGRFSGRQFSNSRSEMNVSTLELGDSALYLCASSSGPRETQYFGPGTRLLVL.

The J gene is TRBJ1-2, the V gene TRBV20-1; D ambiguous. The CDR3 is 11 residues long. V lost 6 bases and J lost 8, with 13 bases in between. The germline V gene encodes CDR1 DFQATT and CDR2 SNEGSKA (reference sequence). The CDR3 is CSAASGRGYTF. DNA for the CDR3: TGCAGTGCAGCCAGTGGCCGCGGCTACACCTTC.

The gene calls are TRBV5-1 and TRBJ1-1; possibly TRBD1 for D (6 bases). V lost 2 bases to trimming and J lost 1 base, with 12 bases between them. The CDR3 has 15 residues. In germline, CDR1 is SGHRS, CDR2 YFSETQ. This CDR3 reads CASSFTGPANTEAFF. The CDR3 nucleotides are TGCGCCAGCAGCTTTACAGGGCCAGCGAACACTGAAGCTTTCTTT.

This chain links TRBV19 with TRBJ1-2; TRBD1 agrees at 8 bases. The V and J ends lost 7 bases and 8 bases, in that order; junction bases with no gene match: 6. The length of the CDR3 is 12 residues. Germline V gene lookup returns CDR1 LNHDA and CDR2 SQIVND (reference sequence). This CDR3 is CASTRTGSGYTF. CDR3 DNA sequence: TGTGCCAGTACCCGGACAGGGTCGGGCTACACCTTC.

This chain uses TRBV5-6 with TRBJ2-7, with TRBD2 matching 8 bases. J was trimmed by 2 bases and V by 3 bases; bases with no gene match: 7. CDR3 length equals 15 residues. Germline CDR1 SGHDT, CDR2 YYEEEE. The CDR3 region has the DNA TGTGCCAGCAGCTGGGGCGGGAGGTTCACCTACGAGCAGTACTTC. Translating it yields CASSWGGRFTYEQYF.

V gene TRBV5-4 combines with J gene TRBJ2-5; D is possibly TRBD2 (5 bases). The germline V and J ends were trimmed by 1 base and 5 bases, with 9 bases remaining between them. The CDR3 runs to 13 residues. The germline CDR1 and CDR2 sequences are SGHNT and YYREEE (reference sequence). Here the CDR3 reads CASSLPLAETQYF. The CDR3 DNA reads as TGTGCCAGCAGCTTGCCCTTAGCGGAGACCCAGTACTTC.

The gene calls are TRBV19 and TRBJ2-6; TRBD1 aligns across 12 bases. The CDR3 loop spans 17 amino acids. V gave up 6 bases and J gave up 2 bases; unmatched junction bases: 5. Germline V gene data show CDR1 as LNHDA and CDR2 as SQIVND (reference sequence). DNA of the CDR3: TGTGCCAGTAGGGGACAGGGGGCTGTTACTGGGGCCAACGTCCTGACTTTC. The encoded protein is CASRGQGAVTGANVLTF.

The chain carries TRBV2 and TRBJ1-1; a weak D match, TRBD1 (5 bases). There are 13 residues in the CDR3. Between the trimmed V and J ends, which lost 11 bases and 4 bases, there was a span of 17 bases. Germline-derived CDR1 and CDR2 are SNHLY and FYNNEI. The CDR3 nucleotides read TGTGCCGGCCTGAAACAAGGGGTCACTGAAGCTTTCTTT. It specifies CAGLKQGVTEAFF.